The next 23 T cell receptor beta chains were all read from a single sample in a study of T cells in Graves' hyperthyroidism and ophthalmopathy. Amplified regions were TCR beta CDR3 sequences from RNA transcripts. First-round RT-PCR of the TCR CDR3 relied on the HTBI primer set. Via MiXCR, TCRdb re-called the multiplex PCR reads, giving one row per CDR3 protein. Here the sample spans fewer than 600,000 distinct CDR3 sequences, about 14% being singletons. The sequenced sample was blood. These receptor sequences come from a woman in her thirties or forties with Graves' hyperthyroidism.

The rearrangement links TRBV28 to TRBJ2-3; the match to TRBD2 covers 7 bases. CDR3 length: 17 residues. Germline-derived CDR1 and CDR2 are MDHEN and SYDVKM. After removal of 8 bases from V and 0 bases from J, the junction contained 14 bases not matched to a gene. Here the CDR3 reads CASGVVSSGSSTDTQYF. DNA of the CDR3: TGTGCCAGCGGGGTGGTGTCTAGCGGTTCTAGCACAGATACGCAGTATTTT. Based on the CDR3 plus reference TRBV28 and TRBJ2-3, the full variable domain is DVKVTQSSRYLVKRTGEKVFLECVQDMDHENMFWYRQDPGLGLRLIYFSYDVKMKEKGDIPEGYSVSREKKERFSLILESASTNQTSMYLCASGVVSSGSSTDTQYFGPGTRLTVL.

This clonotype was counted many times. CDR3 residues: CSAGTGVNEQFF. The CDR3 nucleotides are TGCAGCGCTGGGACAGGGGTCAATGAGCAGTTCTTC. The V and J genes are TRBV29-1 and TRBJ2-1; 10 bases match TRBD1. There are 12 residues in the CDR3. Germline values: CDR1 SQVTM, CDR2 ANQGSEA. V gave up 7 bases and J gave up 6 bases; unmatched junction bases: 3.

This rearrangement joins TRBV2 to TRBJ1-1, with D unresolved. In germline, CDR1 is SNHLY, CDR2 FYNNEI. Trimming left V 4 bases short and J 4 bases short, with 13 bases between. This CDR3 has 14 residues. CDR3 nucleotide sequence: TGTGCCAGCAGTGTCGGGCACACAAGCACTGAAGCTTTCTTT. This translates into CASSVGHTSTEAFF.

This clonotype showed up many times. This chain joins TRBV24-1 and TRBJ2-7, with D tentatively TRBD2 (5 bases). V lost 7 bases, J lost 6 bases, and 15 bases lay in between. The germline V gene encodes CDR1 KGHDR and CDR2 SFDVKD. The CDR3 is 13 residues long. This CDR3 reads CATSRTPTGEQYF. The CDR3 DNA sequence: TGTGCCACCAGCAGGACTCCCACCGGCGAGCAGTACTTC.

This clonotype has at least ten counts. The chain carries TRBV28 and TRBJ1-5; perhaps TRBD1 as D (6 bases). Germline V CDR1 and CDR2: MDHEN, SYDVKM. Trimming left V 5 bases short and J 0 bases short, with 20 bases between. The CDR3 length is 18 residues. The CDR3: CASSPPSGGTHSNQPQHF. The CDR3 DNA reads TGTGCCAGCAGTCCCCCCTCCGGCGGGACACATAGCAATCAGCCCCAGCATTTT.

This clonotype was seen a handful of times. The chain uses TRBV28 and TRBJ1-2; 9 positions match TRBD1. The CDR3 runs 13 residues. V shed 10 bases and J 4 bases; nucleotides not matched to a gene: 7. Germline V gene lookup returns CDR1 MDHEN and CDR2 SYDVKM. The CDR3 DNA sequence: TGTGCCACCAATACAGGGGGCCTCTATGGCTACACCTTC. This codes for CATNTGGLYGYTF.

In its sample, this clonotype was seen a few times. The chain couples TRBV5-5 to TRBJ1-4, with D uncertain. Germline loops: CDR1 SGHKS, CDR2 YYEKEE (reference sequence). The CDR3 is 15 residues long. V gave up 4 bases and J gave up 5 bases, with 15 bases separating them. The CDR3 DNA follows: TGTGCCAGCAGCCCACAACCCTCCCCCAATGAAAAACTGTTTTTT. This codes for CASSPQPSPNEKLFF.

This clonotype turned up a few times. The chain uses TRBV7-2 and TRBJ2-2; a weak D match, TRBD1 (6 bases). The CDR3 extends over 13 amino acids. Germline lookup yields CDR1 SGHTA and CDR2 FQGNSA. V was clipped by 7 bases and J by 4 bases, with 10 bases between them. CDR3 amino acids: CASMGAGTGELFF. The DNA of the CDR3 is TGTGCCAGCATGGGGGCTGGCACCGGGGAGCTGTTTTTT.

This clonotype showed up many times. V gene TRBV28 combines with J gene TRBJ2-3; 9 positions match TRBD2. V trimming: 3 bases; J trimming: 1 base; junction bases outside the gene matches: 8. The CDR3 is 17 amino acids. Germline CDR1 is MDHEN and CDR2 is SYDVKM. The DNA for the CDR3 is TGTGCCAGCAGTTTGCGACTAGCGGCCCTACGCACAGATACGCAGTATTTT. Translated: CASSLRLAALRTDTQYF. Complete variable domain (other parts from reference TRBV28 and TRBJ2-3): DVKVTQSSRYLVKRTGEKVFLECVQDMDHENMFWYRQDPGLGLRLIYFSYDVKMKEKGDIPEGYSVSREKKERFSLILESASTNQTSMYLCASSLRLAALRTDTQYFGPGTRLTVL.

This clonotype was seen many times. This sequence joins TRBV27 and TRBJ2-1; a weak D match, TRBD1 (5 bases). The CDR3 length is 15 residues. Looked up from germline, CDR1 is MNHEY and CDR2 is SMNVEV (reference sequence). The ends were cut back, 6 bases at V and 7 bases at J, with 19 bases in the middle. This chain's CDR3 is CASSPPARAGNEQFF. The CDR3 DNA reads as TGTGCCAGCAGCCCCCCAGCCAGGGCTGGGAATGAGCAGTTCTTC.

The chain carries TRBV9 and TRBJ2-1; no definite D call. The CDR3 totals 14 residues. V was clipped by 3 bases and J by 5 bases, with 12 bases between them. CDR1 and CDR2 from the germline V gene are SGDLS and YYNGEE. DNA for the CDR3: TGTGCCAGCAGCGCGTGGGTTACGGACAATGAGCAGTTCTTC. It encodes CASSAWVTDNEQFF.

About this clonotype: The conserved final phenylalanine or tryptophan is absent from the CDR3, which likely points to a read error. The chain is built from TRBV5-1 and TRBJ2-1, with D possibly matching TRBD1 (5 bases). Germline assignment: CDR1 SGHRS and CDR2 YFSETQ. This CDR3 region has 13 residues. V lost 0 bases to trimming and J lost 4 bases, with 5 bases between them. CDR3 DNA sequence: TGCGCCAGCAGCTTGGACAGGTACAATGAGCAGTTCCTC. This gives the protein CASSLDRYNEQFL.

The table lists this clonotype with many counts. The chain is built from TRBV3-1 and TRBJ2-3; D unclear. The germline V and J ends were trimmed by 1 base and 1 base, with 12 bases remaining between them. CDR1 is LGHDT, CDR2 YNNKEL, per germline (reference sequence). This CDR3 spans 16 amino acids. CDR3 sequence reads: CASSQGLARGTDTQYF. DNA for the CDR3: TGTGCCAGCAGCCAAGGTTTGGCGAGAGGCACAGATACGCAGTATTTT.

This clonotype was recorded at least ten times. The chain employs TRBV7-9 and TRBJ2-7; 11 nucleotides agree with TRBD1. The CDR3 is 15 residues long. Germline V gene data show CDR1 as SEHNR and CDR2 as FQNEAQ (reference sequence). With V trimmed by 0 bases and J by 5 bases, 3 bases remained unmatched. The CDR3 spells CASSLADRGPDEQYF. The CDR3 DNA is TGTGCCAGCAGCTTAGCGGACAGGGGGCCGGACGAGCAGTACTTC.

The chain is built from TRBV7-2 and TRBJ2-1, with 13 nucleotides matching TRBD2. The CDR3 extends over 16 amino acids. Trimming removed 1 base from V and 9 bases from J; junction bases left unmatched: 6. Per germline, CDR1 SGHTA and CDR2 FQGNSA. DNA of the CDR3: TGTGCCAGCAGCTTAGGTACTAGCGGGAGGGCCGTTGAGCAGTTCTTC. Translating gives CASSLGTSGRAVEQFF.

The gene calls are TRBV6-1 and TRBJ2-1, with 8 bases identical to TRBD2. The CDR3 sequence is 15 residues long. Germline CDR1 MNHNS, CDR2 SASEGT. After removal of 8 bases from V and 0 bases from J, the junction contained 6 bases not matched to a gene. The CDR3 here is CASHPGTSSYNEQFF. The CDR3 nucleotides are TGTGCCAGCCACCCCGGGACTAGCTCCTACAATGAGCAGTTCTTC.

The rearrangement joins TRBV12-3 or TRBV12-4 to TRBJ2-7; no reliable D call. The CDR3 sequence is 13 residues long. The V and J ends lost 3 bases and 3 bases respectively, with 9 bases between them. The CDR3 sequence: CASSLVPFYEQYF. Here the CDR3 DNA reads TGTGCCAGCAGTTTGGTCCCCTTCTACGAGCAGTACTTC.

The chain couples TRBV12-3 or TRBV12-4 to TRBJ2-5, with TRBD2 matching over 7 bases. Unmatched junction bases numbered 20, after V lost 3 bases and J lost 4 bases. The length of the CDR3 is 19 residues. The CDR3 loop is CASSLQPRGGAGVGETQYF. CDR3 DNA: TGTGCCAGCAGTTTGCAACCACGTGGTGGTGCGGGAGTAGGAGAGACCCAGTACTTC.

The gene calls are TRBV6-1 and TRBJ2-5; D is unresolved. CDR3 size: 12 residues. V shed 7 bases and J shed 2 bases, with 8 bases lying between them. Per the germline V gene, CDR1 is MNHNS and CDR2 is SASEGT. CDR3 in amino acids: CASIGLQETQYF. As DNA, the CDR3 is TGTGCCAGCATAGGGTTACAAGAGACCCAGTACTTC.

This rearrangement joins TRBV5-1 to TRBJ2-3; 14 nucleotides agree with TRBD2. After removal of 3 bases from V and 8 bases from J, the junction contained 8 bases not matched to a gene. The CDR3 has 16 residues. The germline gives CDR1 SGHRS, CDR2 YFSETQ. In DNA, the CDR3 is TGCGCCAGCAGCTGGGGACTAGCGGGGGTACCAGGTACGCAGTATTTT. Translated, it gives CASSWGLAGVPGTQYF.

This clonotype was recorded a few times. The V and J genes are TRBV6-2 or TRBV6-3 and TRBJ1-1, with 11 bases aligning to TRBD1. Looked up from germline, CDR1 is MNHEY and CDR2 is SVGEGT. The CDR3 spans 13 residues. V dropped 2 bases and J dropped 10; count of bases not matched to a gene: 3. The CDR3 spells CASSYVGTGGAFF. The DNA for the CDR3 is TGTGCCAGCAGTTACGTTGGGACAGGGGGAGCTTTCTTT.

This clonotype was observed at least ten times. The genes are TRBV7-2 and TRBJ2-3; 10 nucleotides match TRBD1. There are 17 residues in the CDR3. The V gene end was trimmed by 5 bases and the J gene end by 4 bases; junction bases not matched to a gene: 12. Per the germline V gene, CDR1 is SGHTA and CDR2 is FQGNSA. Here the CDR3 reads CASSPDRGNSRADTQYF. The CDR3 coding sequence is TGTGCCAGCAGCCCGGACAGGGGGAATAGTCGAGCAGATACGCAGTATTTT.

This chain joins TRBV6-1 and TRBJ2-7, with D tentatively TRBD1 (5 bases). Trimming removed 1 base at V and 6 bases at J, with 16 bases between. The CDR3 has 15 residues. CDR1 MNHNS and CDR2 SASEGT come from the germline V gene. The CDR3 sequence: CASSEVQVPRVEQYF. CDR3 DNA: TGTGCCAGCAGTGAAGTACAGGTGCCCCGCGTCGAGCAGTACTTC.